Following are 25 T cell receptor beta chains from one sample sequenced in a study of cytomegalovirus exposure and HLA in healthy donors. The PCR employed 60 Vbeta primers together with 13 Jbeta primers. Profiling relied on immunoSEQ multiplex PCR, and the TCRdb table lists in-frame clones only, not all of them. The sample yields approximately 100,000 clones, 60% to 70% seen once. Material for sequencing was PBMCs. Receptor source: a man under 40 in good health and CMV-seropositive.

V gene TRBV18 combines with J gene TRBJ2-3, with D unclear. Germline V lookup: CDR1 KGHSH, CDR2 LQKENI. The CDR3 totals 13 residues. Trimming cost V 6 bases and J 0 bases, with 7 bases left between them. The CDR3 loop reads CASSRSSTDTQYF. CDR3 DNA: TGTGCCAGCTCCAGGTCAAGCACAGATACGCAGTATTTT. The full variable domain, with the rest looked up from reference TRBV18 and TRBJ2-3, is NAGVMQNPRHLVRRRGQEARLRCSPMKGHSHVYWYRQLPEEGLKFMVYLQKENIIDESGMPKERFSAEFPKEGPSILRIQQVVRGDSAAYFCASSRSSTDTQYFGPGTRLTVL.

The chain joins TRBV7-3 to TRBJ2-1, with D perhaps TRBD1 (5 bases). Trimming took 5 bases from V and 0 from J, leaving 8 bases between them. The germline gives CDR1 SGHTA, CDR2 FQGTGA. The CDR3 is 14 amino acids. This CDR3 reads CASSPTGSYNEQFF. The CDR3, as DNA: TGTGCCAGCAGCCCTACAGGCTCCTACAATGAGCAGTTCTTC.

This chain connects TRBV29-1 to TRBJ2-7, with 8 positions matching TRBD2. V was pared by 5 bases and J by 5 bases, with 11 bases of the junction left unmatched. CDR3 length equals 14 residues. Germline V gives CDR1 SQVTM, CDR2 ANQGSEA. CDR3 sequence (DNA): TGCAGCGTTCGGATCGGGGGGGTTGGACACGAGCAGTACTTC. The encoded protein is CSVRIGGVGHEQYF.

This clone turned up a few times. The chain uses TRBV27 and TRBJ2-7; TRBD1 matches at 9 bases. Germline V gene lookup returns CDR1 MNHEY and CDR2 SMNVEV (reference sequence). This CDR3 is built from 16 residues. The V and J ends lost 4 bases and 2 bases, in that order; junction bases with no gene match: 9. The CDR3 DNA reads TGTGCCAGCAGTTCCTGGGGACAGGGTCCTCCCTACGAGCAGTACTTC. Protein: CASSSWGQGPPYEQYF.

The chain employs TRBV6-5 and TRBJ1-4; 7 bases agree with TRBD1. CDR1 MNHEY and CDR2 SVGAGI come from the germline V gene. The CDR3 consists of 14 residues. V was pared by 6 bases and J by 4 bases, with 5 bases of the junction left unmatched. The CDR3 is CASSHQGDNEKLFF. In DNA, the CDR3 is TGTGCCAGCAGCCACCAGGGGGATAATGAAAAACTGTTTTTT.

This clone turned up a few times. The gene calls are TRBV11-3 and TRBJ2-1; perhaps TRBD1 as D (6 bases). V was cut by 5 bases and J by 3 bases, with 11 bases left in between. The CDR3 loop spans 14 amino acids. Germline V CDR1 and CDR2: SGHNT, YENEEA. CDR3 amino acids: CASSPRQDYNEQFF. The DNA for the CDR3 is TGTGCCAGCAGCCCTCGACAGGACTACAATGAGCAGTTCTTC.

This chain links TRBV9 with TRBJ2-5; no definite D call. Germline V CDR1 and CDR2: SGDLS, YYNGEE. Between the trimmed V and J ends, which lost 0 bases and 4 bases, there was a span of 7 bases. The CDR3 sequence is 13 residues long. CDR3 in DNA: TGTGCCAGCAGCGTAGGTGTCCTAGAGACCCAGTACTTC. The encoded protein is CASSVGVLETQYF.

The chain carries TRBV2 and TRBJ1-1, with D uncertain. CDR1 is SNHLY, CDR2 FYNNEI, per germline. V was pared by 4 bases and J by 1 base, with 4 bases between. The CDR3 runs 12 residues. The chain's CDR3 is CASSGANTEAFF. CDR3 nucleotide sequence: TGTGCCAGCAGTGGGGCGAACACTGAAGCTTTCTTT.

This chain joins TRBV19 and TRBJ1-1, with D maybe TRBD1 (5 bases). Germline V gene sequence: CDR1 LNHDA, CDR2 SQIVND (reference sequence). V dropped 8 bases and J dropped 1 base, with 11 bases sitting between them. The CDR3 extends over 13 amino acids. Written as DNA, the CDR3 is TGTGCCAGTCGTACAGGAACGAACACTGAAGCTTTCTTT. Translated, it gives CASRTGTNTEAFF.

The chain employs TRBV5-1 and TRBJ2-7, with TRBD2 identical over 10 bases. Losses at the gene ends were 3 bases for V and 7 bases for J; bases not matched to a gene: 13. CDR3 size: 16 residues. Germline V gene sequence: CDR1 SGHRS, CDR2 YFSETQ. The CDR3 region has the DNA TGCGCCAGCAGCTCCACGATTAGCGGGGGGTCCGGGGAGCAGTACTTC. This sequence encodes CASSSTISGGSGEQYF.

This chain connects TRBV7-8 to TRBJ2-7, with D perhaps matching TRBD1 (6 bases). Trimming shortened V by 3 bases and J by 5 bases, and 8 bases separated the two germline ends. Germline V gene lookup returns CDR1 SGHVS and CDR2 FQNEAQ. This CDR3 region has 12 residues. CDR3 protein: CASSFTGNEQYF. The CDR3 DNA follows: TGTGCCAGCAGCTTTACAGGGAACGAGCAGTACTTC.

This rearrangement joins TRBV7-9 to TRBJ1-2, with a weak D call TRBD1 (5 bases). The ends were cut back, 10 bases at V and 2 bases at J, with 14 bases in the middle. The germline gives CDR1 SEHNR, CDR2 FQNEAQ (reference sequence). The CDR3 is 13 amino acids. As DNA, the CDR3 is TGTGCCACCATCCGATCAGGGAACTATGGCTACACCTTC. Its translation: CATIRSGNYGYTF.

The genes are TRBV5-1 and TRBJ2-1; a weak D match, TRBD2 (6 bases). CDR3 size: 17 residues. Germline values: CDR1 SGHRS, CDR2 YFSETQ. V was trimmed by 2 bases and J by 4 bases, leaving 19 bases between them. The CDR3 DNA reads as TGCGCCAGCAGCTTTTTCCTTAGCGGACTTCTTTACAATGAGCAGTTCTTC. This sequence encodes CASSFFLSGLLYNEQFF. Looking up the rest from reference TRBV5-1 and TRBJ2-1 gives the full variable domain: KAGVTQTPRYLIKTRGQQVTLSCSPISGHRSVSWYQQTPGQGLQFLFEYFSETQRNKGNFPGRFSGRQFSNSRSEMNVSTLELGDSALYLCASSFFLSGLLYNEQFFGPGTRLTVL.

This sequence joins TRBV27 and TRBJ1-2, with 7 bases aligning to TRBD1. The length of the CDR3 is 14 residues. Germline CDR1 reads MNHEY; CDR2 reads SMNVEV (reference sequence). The trim removed 3 bases at V and 2 bases at J, leaving 3 bases unmatched. The CDR3 sequence is CASSLTGTNYGYTF. The CDR3 nucleotides are TGTGCCAGCAGTTTGACAGGGACGAACTATGGCTACACCTTC.

The rearrangement links TRBV10-2 to TRBJ2-3; no clear D gene. Per the germline V gene, CDR1 is WSHSY and CDR2 is SAAADI. The CDR3 contains 14 residues. Between the trimmed V and J ends, which lost 0 bases and 6 bases, there was a span of 10 bases. The CDR3 DNA reads TGCGCCAGCAGTGAGTCGAGTGCCAGGGATACGCAGTATTTT. Amino acids: CASSESSARDTQYF.

This clone was observed a single time. The chain links TRBV18 to TRBJ2-7, with 8 bases fitting TRBD2. V shed 6 bases, J shed 0 bases, and the junction held 7 bases outside the gene matches. The CDR3 is 15 residues long. The germline V gene encodes CDR1 KGHSH and CDR2 LQKENI. Here the CDR3 DNA reads TGTGCCAGCTCGCACAGCGGGGGCTCCTCCTACGAGCAGTACTTC. It specifies CASSHSGGSSYEQYF.

This sequence joins TRBV5-4 and TRBJ2-3; TRBD2 aligns across 13 bases. The V gene end was trimmed by 4 bases and the J gene end by 1 base; junction bases not matched to a gene: 3. This CDR3 is 16 amino acids long. Germline V CDR1 and CDR2: SGHNT, YYREEE (reference sequence). The DNA for the CDR3 is TGTGCCAGCAGCACCGGACTAGCGGGGGGCACAGATACGCAGTATTTT. It encodes CASSTGLAGGTDTQYF. Supplemented by reference TRBV5-4 and TRBJ2-3, the full variable domain reads ETGVTQSPTHLIKTRGQQVTLRCSSQSGHNTVSWYQQALGQGPQFIFQYYREEENGRGNFPPRFSGLQFPNYSSELNVNALELDDSALYLCASSTGLAGGTDTQYFGPGTRLTVL.

V is TRBV6-1 and J is TRBJ1-1; D remains unclear. CDR1 and CDR2 from the germline V gene are MNHNS and SASEGT. The CDR3 extends over 14 amino acids. Trimming shortened V by 6 bases and J by 5 bases, and 16 bases separated the two germline ends. The CDR3, as DNA: TGTGCCAGCAGAAATTGGGGAGGGAATACTGAAGCTTTCTTT. Its translation is CASRNWGGNTEAFF.

The sample holds a few counts of this clone. The CDR3 DNA is TGCGCCAGCAGCCCCGTAGGGGGTCTTGAAAAACTGTTTTTT. Protein product: CASSPVGGLEKLFF. The J gene is TRBJ1-4, the V gene TRBV4-1, with TRBD1 as a possible D gene (6 bases). The germline V and J ends were trimmed by 4 bases and 7 bases, with 13 bases remaining between them. The CDR3 covers 14 residues. CDR1 MGHRA and CDR2 YSYEKL come from the germline V gene.

This chain connects TRBV7-9 to TRBJ2-4; D uncertain. Germline V gene lookup returns CDR1 SEHNR and CDR2 FQNEAQ (reference sequence). This CDR3 has 10 amino acids. Trimming took off 5 bases at V and 9 bases at J, with 5 bases between the two ends. Here the CDR3 DNA reads TGTGCCAGCAGCCCGTTCATTCAGTACTTC. It yields the protein CASSPFIQYF.

The chain links TRBV5-1 to TRBJ1-1; TRBD1 is a possible D gene (5 bases). The germline V gene has CDR1 SGHRS and CDR2 YFSETQ. The CDR3 runs 14 residues. The ends were cut back, 7 bases at V and 7 bases at J, with 20 bases in the middle. The CDR3 protein is CASHTDPGANEAFF. DNA for the CDR3: TGCGCCAGCCACACGGACCCTGGGGCGAATGAAGCTTTCTTT.

The CDR3 region has the DNA TGTGCCAGCAGCTTAGCCGGGACAAAGCAATACGAGCAGTACTTC. It translates to CASSLAGTKQYEQYF. The chain joins TRBV7-8 to TRBJ2-7, with a possible D match to TRBD1 (6 bases). Trimming removed 0 bases from V and 4 bases from J, with 13 bases in between. Germline CDR1 and CDR2: SGHVS and FQNEAQ. CDR3 size: 15 residues.

Regarding this clone: At one end the junction does not follow the germline gene, possibly because of a read error. The J gene is TRBJ1-5, the V gene TRBV7-2; D might be TRBD1 (6 bases). From germline, CDR1 is SGHTA and CDR2 FQGNSA. The CDR3 sequence is 13 residues long. CDR3 region: CAGSLGTYQPQHF. DNA of the CDR3: TGTGCCGGCAGCTTAGGGACATATCAGCCCCAGCATTTT.

The rearrangement joins TRBV19 to TRBJ2-1, with TRBD2 as a possible D gene (6 bases). There are 16 residues in the CDR3. Germline V gene sequence: CDR1 LNHDA, CDR2 SQIVND (reference sequence). Trimming left V 5 bases short and J 2 bases short, with 16 bases between. In DNA, the CDR3 is TGTGCCAGTAGTGTTTGGGACTCGGGTACCTACAATGAGCAGTTCTTC. As protein: CASSVWDSGTYNEQFF.

This clone was observed a few times. This sequence joins TRBV11-2 and TRBJ2-7, with 8 bases that match TRBD1. The V segment lost 4 bases and the J segment 5 bases; nucleotides outside the gene matches: 7. The CDR3 contains 14 residues. Germline lookup yields CDR1 SGHAT and CDR2 FQNNGV. CDR3 sequence reads: CASSSSGQGHEQYF. CDR3 sequence (DNA): TGTGCCAGCAGCTCCTCCGGACAGGGCCACGAGCAGTACTTC.